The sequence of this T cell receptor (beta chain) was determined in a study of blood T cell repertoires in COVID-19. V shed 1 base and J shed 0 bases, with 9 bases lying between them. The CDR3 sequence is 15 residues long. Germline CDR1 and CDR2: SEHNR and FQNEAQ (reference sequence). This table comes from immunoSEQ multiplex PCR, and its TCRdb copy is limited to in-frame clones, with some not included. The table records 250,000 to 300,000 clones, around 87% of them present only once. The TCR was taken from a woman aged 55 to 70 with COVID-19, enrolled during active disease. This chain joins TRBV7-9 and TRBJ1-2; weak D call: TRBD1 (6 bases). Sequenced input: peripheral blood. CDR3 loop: CASSLVTGTNYGYTF. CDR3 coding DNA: TGTGCCAGCAGCTTAGTTACAGGGACTAACTATGGCTACACCTTC. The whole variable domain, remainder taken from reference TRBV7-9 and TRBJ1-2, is DTGVSQNPRHKITKRGQNVTFRCDPISEHNRLYWYRQTLGQGPEFLTYFQNEAQLEKSRLLSDRFSAERPKGSFSTLEIQRTEQGDSAMYLCASSLVTGTNYGYTFGSGTRLTVV.